The subject of this entry is one TCR beta chain. Its antigen target is currently unknown. No clone much larger than this one lies a single base away; base qualities are absent. The data were taken from a study of T cell responses to AZD1222 COVID-19 vaccine (dated by TCRdb to the early 2020s). About the investigation overall: AZD1222 recipients given second doses at about 4 weeks or at about 12 weeks were pooled, since spike-specific TCR depth and breadth were not found to differ between the two schedules. TCR sequencing covered 233 trial participants: nearly 210 given two doses of AZD1222 and 26 given two doses of MenACWY control vaccine. Trial participants were enrolled into age subgroups of 18-55, 56-69 and 70-plus years, which contained roughly 150, 30 and 60 TCR-sequenced participants, respectively. Beyond this particular receptor, the publication reports: Because no samples from the day 14 peak response were available, repertoires could be characterized only after the peak T cell response. In the small 56-69-year group, the increase in depth fell short of significance, most likely because of low power. Participants were mostly white British, with more females than males. The authors suggested clonal diversity may have been underestimated. CD4 TCRs associated with the vaccine covered the entire spike protein, and the dominant responses were in regions 160-218 and 743-854. After two AZD1222 doses, spike-specific TCR breadth and depth were significantly higher than at day 0 and than in MenACWY recipients. Conclusions about previously exposed vaccinees are limited because only 5 or 6 AZD1222 recipients were SARS-CoV-2 seropositive at baseline. Reportedly, close to half of the unique spike-specific TCRs recognized epitopes lying outside the regions that are mutated in the B.1.351 and B.1.1.7 variants.

The CDR3 numbers 15 residues from cysteine through phenylalanine. Only the CDR3 DNA stays, 45 bases, in frame from base 1. Cut back by 0 bases and 6 bases, the V and J ends lie 15 bases apart. Based on the germline V gene, the CDR1 and CDR2 sequences are SGDLS and YYNGEE. Reading the label with the study, this specimen's time point is: baseline before first vaccination. Samples from vaccinated people were obtained from the UK trials COV001 and COV002, which included a single-blind randomized controlled phase 2/3 trial of AZD1222 (ChAdOx1 nCoV-19) in healthy adults. Trial participant PBMC samples were collected at day 0 and day 28 after the second dose for TCRbeta chain sequencing. The CDR3 regions of human TCRbeta chains were subjected to immunosequencing. The authors' pipeline ran thus. Repertoire TCRs were checked for matches against a reference library of SARS-CoV-2-specific TCRs that had been generated using the MIRA antigen-specificity platform. Breadth was defined as the fraction of unique TCRs that were SARS-CoV-2-associated. Depth was defined as the fraction of total T cells that were SARS-CoV-2-associated. Using the MIRA data, each spike-specific TCR was mapped to the spike region that the TCR reacts to and placed in a CD4 or CD8 class. Log10-transformed breadth and depth values were compared by one-way ANOVA with Sidak's multiple comparisons tests. TCRdb's version of the immuneACCESS table is confined to in-frame rearrangements and falls short of the full clone set. An unresolved V gene accounts for under half of the shortfall where checked; the remainder is of unknown origin. The V and J calls and clone size come from that table; D and trimming were worked out from the DNA. The sample includes approximately 100,000 clones, with 70% to 90% observed a single time. The ten biggest clones cover approximately 17% of the sample.

The specimen comprised peripheral blood, sampled on day 0 of AZD1222 vaccination. In this chain, TRBV9 is recombined with TRBJ1-2; the D gene cannot be resolved reliably. The source of this sequence is an adult in good health. CDR3 sequence: CASSVGSESFDGYTF. The nucleotide sequence reads TGTGCCAGCAGCGTAGGGTCGGAGTCCTTTGATGGCTACACCTTC.